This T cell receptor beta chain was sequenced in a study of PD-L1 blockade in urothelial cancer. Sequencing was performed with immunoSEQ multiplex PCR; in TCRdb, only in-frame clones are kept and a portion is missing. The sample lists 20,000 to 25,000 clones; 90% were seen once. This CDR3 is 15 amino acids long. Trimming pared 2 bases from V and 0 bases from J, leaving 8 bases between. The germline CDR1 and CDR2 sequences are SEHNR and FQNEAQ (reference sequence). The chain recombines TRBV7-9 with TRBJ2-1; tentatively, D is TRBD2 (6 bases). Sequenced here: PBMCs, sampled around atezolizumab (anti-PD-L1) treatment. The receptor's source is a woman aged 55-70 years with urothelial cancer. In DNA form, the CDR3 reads TGTGCCAGCAGCTTACGGGGGAGCTCCTACAATGAGCAGTTCTTC. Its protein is CASSLRGSSYNEQFF.